One and the same sample provided the 9 T cell receptor beta chains below, sequenced in a study of monozygotic twins with inflammatory bowel disease. TCRdb reanalyzed the 5' RACE reads and collapses them to one entry per CDR3 protein, without DNA. The sample totals roughly 300,000 distinct CDR3 sequences. Material: blood. The receptor source for this set is a human donor with ulcerative colitis or Crohn's disease, or a healthy co-twin of an affected twin (not recorded which).

This chain links TRBV5-1 with TRBJ2-7; TCRdb names TRBD1, which stays unverified in the absence of DNA. The CDR3 length is 17 residues. In germline, CDR1 is SGHRS, CDR2 YFSETQ. This chain's CDR3 is CASSLAAGTGITYEQYF. The full variable domain, with the rest looked up from reference TRBV5-1 and TRBJ2-7, is KAGVTQTPRYLIKTRGQQVTLSCSPISGHRSVSWYQQTPGQGLQFLFEYFSETQRNKGNFPGRFSGRQFSNSRSEMNVSTLELGDSALYLCASSLAAGTGITYEQYFGPGTRLTVT.

The V and J genes are TRBV29-1 and TRBJ2-2. The CDR3 spans 13 residues. Germline CDR1 SQVTM, CDR2 ANQGSEA. The CDR3 loop reads CSVARSSTGELFF.

The chain links TRBV3-1 to TRBJ2-1. This CDR3 region has 15 residues. Germline V lookup: CDR1 LGHDT, CDR2 YNNKEL (reference sequence). The CDR3 reads CASSQRSQYYNEQFF.

The chain has TRBV5-1 and TRBJ2-1; TCRdb proposes TRBD1, but this gene call is untestable without DNA. The CDR3 extends over 16 amino acids. Germline CDR1 and CDR2: SGHRS and YFSETQ. The CDR3 region is CASSVQPGRWDNEQFF.

The chain carries TRBV7-2 and TRBJ2-3; TCRdb's D call, TRBD1, is unchecked because there is no DNA. Germline V lookup: CDR1 SGHTA, CDR2 FQGNSA. CDR3 length: 15 residues. The CDR3: CASSLADRGWDTQYF.

The genes are TRBV24-1 and TRBJ2-3; as DNA is missing, the TRBD2 call by TCRdb cannot be tested. This CDR3 spans 16 amino acids. Looked up from germline, CDR1 is KGHDR and CDR2 is SFDVKD. The CDR3 spells CATSESWRARADTQYF.

This chain connects TRBV5-4 to TRBJ1-1; as DNA is missing, the TRBD1 call by TCRdb cannot be tested. Germline V lookup: CDR1 SGHNT, CDR2 YYREEE (reference sequence). This CDR3 spans 13 amino acids. CDR3 sequence reads: CASSYGTDVGAFF.

The gene calls are TRBV5-1 and TRBJ2-5. The CDR3 runs to 13 residues. CDR1 SGHRS and CDR2 YFSETQ come from the germline V gene. CDR3 in amino acids: CASGRSSLETQYF.

V gene TRBV20-1 combines with J gene TRBJ1-1; absent DNA, TCRdb's TRBD1 call cannot be checked. CDR1 DFQATT and CDR2 SNEGSKA come from the germline V gene (reference sequence). CDR3 length: 13 residues. CDR3 residues: CSAPQGPNTEAFF.